This T cell receptor beta chain derives from a study of T cells after yellow fever vaccination. About the research overall: SMART-Seq v4 Ultra Low Input prepared the low-cell-number fractions.

UMIs and a universal primer site were added when TCR cDNA was made by 5'RACE template switching. In TCRdb, the 5' RACE reads were re-called with MiXCR into one record per CDR3 protein. Among under 300,000 distinct CDR3 sequences, 6.9% were seen once, and the ten largest hold 0.85%. This CDR3 contains 15 residues. Germline V gene data show CDR1 as SGHVS and CDR2 as FQNEAQ. The germline V and J ends were trimmed by 1 base and 1 base, with 8 bases remaining between them. Study outcomes and limitations: Abundant clonotypes (contaminants from the bulk population) could be present in FACS-sorted repertoires. Just a small share of clonotypes turned up in the CD4 compartment as well as the CD8 compartment.

This clonotype occurred a few times. Antigen specificity is unknown. The input for sequencing was CD4+ T cells sorted from PBMCs, taken 15 days after the yellow fever booster vaccination. This TCR derives from a man younger than 45 who received the YFV17D yellow fever vaccine. V gene TRBV7-8 combines with J gene TRBJ2-1, with D perhaps matching TRBD1 (6 bases). The CDR3 loop is CASSLGGQSYNEQFF. In nucleotides, the CDR3 is TGTGCCAGCAGCTTAGGGGGGCAGTCCTACAATGAGCAGTTCTTC.